These 14 T cell receptor beta chains were sequenced from one sample in a study of T-cell reconstitution after alpha-beta-depleted transplantation in children. A library of TCRbeta sequences, prepared with unique molecular identifiers, was generated. MiXCR, run by TCRdb on the PCR reads, gives a single entry per CDR3 protein. The repertoire holds tens of thousands of distinct CDR3 sequences, roughly 5.2% seen once, with under 20% in the top ten. Sequencing used PBMCs, mostly from graft donor cells, obtained 180 days after TCRalphabeta/CD19-depleted stem cell transplant. The receptors shown here come from a boy younger than two who had a stem cell transplant for acute myeloid leukemia, so the T cells may come from the graft donor.

This clonotype was found many times. V is TRBV3-1 and J is TRBJ1-4; D is perhaps TRBD1 (5 bases). The V gene lost 4 bases and the J gene lost 5 bases, with 17 bases spanning the gap. This CDR3 comprises 16 residues. Germline V lookup: CDR1 LGHDT, CDR2 YNNKEL (reference sequence). In DNA, the CDR3 is TGTGCCAGCAGCCGCGGGGGAAGGCGGGGGAATGAAAAACTGTTTTTT. Protein product: CASSRGGRRGNEKLFF.

This clonotype was detected many times. The chain carries TRBV12-3 or TRBV12-4 and TRBJ2-6; TRBD1 is a possible D gene (6 bases). This CDR3 is 14 amino acids long. Trimming took 6 bases from V and 4 from J, leaving 10 bases between them. The CDR3 DNA reads TGTGCCAGCAGCCCAGGGGCCGGGGCCAACGTCCTGACTTTC. It is translated as CASSPGAGANVLTF.

This clonotype was observed at least ten times. This sequence joins TRBV5-1 and TRBJ2-2; D might be TRBD1 or TRBD2, each matching 5 bases. Germline V gene sequence: CDR1 SGHRS, CDR2 YFSETQ. The CDR3 runs 15 residues. V lost 0 bases, J lost 5 bases, and 11 bases lay in between. The CDR3 DNA reads TGCGCCAGCAGCTTGGAGGGACCACAAACCGGGGAGCTGTTTTTT. This gives the protein CASSLEGPQTGELFF. Variable domain in full (rest from reference TRBV5-1 and TRBJ2-2): KAGVTQTPRYLIKTRGQQVTLSCSPISGHRSVSWYQQTPGQGLQFLFEYFSETQRNKGNFPGRFSGRQFSNSRSEMNVSTLELGDSALYLCASSLEGPQTGELFFGEGSRLTVL.

The sample holds many counts of this clonotype. This chain uses TRBV20-1 with TRBJ2-7; TRBD1 matches 9 bases. CDR1 DFQATT and CDR2 SNEGSKA come from the germline V gene (reference sequence). V lost 5 bases to trimming and J lost 4 bases; unmatched junction nucleotides: 6. This CDR3 is built from 13 residues. CDR3 DNA sequence: TGCAGTGCTTCAGGACAGGGGTCATACGAGCAGTACTTC. Protein sequence: CSASGQGSYEQYF.

This clonotype appeared many times. The genes are TRBV5-1 and TRBJ2-2; D remains unclear. Deletions cut 0 bases from V and 4 bases from J, with 4 bases between. This CDR3 has 13 residues. The germline gives CDR1 SGHRS, CDR2 YFSETQ. The DNA of the CDR3 is TGCGCCAGCAGCTTGGGGATCACCGGGGAGCTGTTTTTT. It yields the protein CASSLGITGELFF.

There are many counts of this clonotype. The chain has TRBV6-5 and TRBJ2-1; TRBD1 aligns across 7 bases. The germline CDR1 and CDR2 sequences are MNHEY and SVGAGI. The CDR3 is 13 residues long. The J segment lost 9 bases and the V segment lost 6 bases, leaving 8 bases of the junction unmatched. The CDR3 DNA reads TGTGCCAGCAGATATGACAGGGTTAGTGAGCAGTTCTTC. This encodes CASRYDRVSEQFF.

This clonotype was detected many times. V gene TRBV6-2 or TRBV6-3 combines with J gene TRBJ2-7; 7 bases are a match to TRBD1. Germline V gene data show CDR1 as MNHEY and CDR2 as SVGEGT. V dropped 6 bases and J dropped 3; count of bases not matched to a gene: 14. This CDR3 contains 16 residues. Here the CDR3 DNA reads TGTGCCAGCAGCCCCTACCCCTTCAGGACAGGCTACGAGCAGTACTTC. Its protein product is CASSPYPFRTGYEQYF.

This clonotype was counted ten times or more. The chain couples TRBV24-1 to TRBJ1-2; no clear D. The CDR3 sequence is 12 residues long. The germline V gene has CDR1 KGHDR and CDR2 SFDVKD. Trimming took 7 bases from V and 3 from J, leaving 8 bases between them. The DNA for the CDR3 is TGTGCCACCAGCCAGAGGGACTATGGCTACACCTTC. Translation gives CATSQRDYGYTF.

This clonotype was seen at least ten times. This sequence joins TRBV20-1 and TRBJ1-5, with D tentatively TRBD1 (5 bases). From germline, CDR1 is DFQATT and CDR2 SNEGSKA (reference sequence). The germline V and J ends were trimmed by 6 bases and 1 base, with 16 bases remaining between them. The CDR3 covers 15 residues. The CDR3 spells CSAQLLRGSNQPQHF. The CDR3 bases are TGCAGTGCCCAGCTGTTACGGGGGAGCAATCAGCCCCAGCATTTT.

This clonotype was seen repeatedly, ten times or more. This chain joins TRBV29-1 and TRBJ2-1; TRBD1 is a possible D gene (5 bases). In germline, CDR1 is SQVTM, CDR2 ANQGSEA. The CDR3 length is 14 residues. The V end was cut by 4 bases, the J end by 6 bases, with 16 bases between. The CDR3 DNA is TGCAGCGTTGTTCGTATTCCCGACAGCAATGAGCAGTTCTTC. Encoded protein: CSVVRIPDSNEQFF.

At least ten counts were recorded for this clonotype. The chain employs TRBV12-3 or TRBV12-4 and TRBJ1-1; possibly TRBD1 for D (6 bases). The CDR3 covers 14 residues. V shed 3 bases and J shed 1 base, with 9 bases lying between them. CDR3 amino acids: CASSFGRGNTEAFF. CDR3 bases: TGTGCCAGCAGTTTCGGCAGGGGGAACACTGAAGCTTTCTTT.

This clonotype was seen repeatedly, ten times or more. The chain uses TRBV12-3 or TRBV12-4 and TRBJ2-7; 11 bases agree with TRBD2. V was clipped by 6 bases and J by 2 bases; unmatched bases: 3. This CDR3 spans 14 amino acids. CDR3 in amino acids: CASSVAGGPYEQYF. CDR3 sequence (DNA): TGTGCCAGCAGCGTAGCGGGGGGGCCCTACGAGCAGTACTTC.

This clonotype came up many times. The chain links TRBV29-1 to TRBJ2-7; D may be TRBD1 or TRBD2 (5 bases each). The V gene lost 3 bases and the J gene lost 5 bases, with 14 bases spanning the gap. This CDR3 has 13 amino acids. CDR1 and CDR2 (germline): SQVTM, ANQGSEA. Here the CDR3 DNA reads TGCAGCGTTGACGGGGCCCCCCAAAACGAGCAGTACTTC. As protein: CSVDGAPQNEQYF.

This clonotype was observed many times. The rearrangement links TRBV20-1 to TRBJ1-1; D is possibly TRBD1 (6 bases). There are 14 residues in the CDR3. Germline CDR1 and CDR2: DFQATT and SNEGSKA (reference sequence). Trimming took 0 bases from V and 5 from J, leaving 13 bases between them. The CDR3, as DNA: TGCAGTGCTAGAGAGTGGGGGGCAAGGACTGAAGCTTTCTTT. It yields the protein CSAREWGARTEAFF.